This TCR beta chain was obtained from a study of blood T cells in healthy people across ages. Study summary: Template switching retrieved approximately one barcoded beta molecule for each two T cells.

Study-wide results and caveats: One million T cells yielded diversity estimates that were considered underestimates. Roughly linear age-related decline in beta diversity appeared, significant by age approximately 43.

Alongside a J-beta primer mix, a sample-barcoded 5' primer served in a second PCR lasting about 7 to 12 cycles. TCRdb independently ran MiXCR on the 5' RACE reads; one entry per CDR3 protein. The table records 1,300,000 or so distinct CDR3 sequences, 59% of them present only once. Note on this clonotype: Its target is unknown.

Sequencing was carried out using blood. The clonotype originates from a man between 18 and 35 years old in good health.

The CDR3 is CASSPLVRDIYGYTF. The CDR3 DNA is TGTGCCAGCAGCCCTTTGGTCAGAGACATCTATGGCTACACCTTC. The chain joins TRBV7-9 to TRBJ1-2; D unclear. This CDR3 has 15 residues. Trimming removed 5 bases from V and 4 bases from J, with 17 bases in between. Germline CDR1 is SEHNR and CDR2 is FQNEAQ (reference sequence).